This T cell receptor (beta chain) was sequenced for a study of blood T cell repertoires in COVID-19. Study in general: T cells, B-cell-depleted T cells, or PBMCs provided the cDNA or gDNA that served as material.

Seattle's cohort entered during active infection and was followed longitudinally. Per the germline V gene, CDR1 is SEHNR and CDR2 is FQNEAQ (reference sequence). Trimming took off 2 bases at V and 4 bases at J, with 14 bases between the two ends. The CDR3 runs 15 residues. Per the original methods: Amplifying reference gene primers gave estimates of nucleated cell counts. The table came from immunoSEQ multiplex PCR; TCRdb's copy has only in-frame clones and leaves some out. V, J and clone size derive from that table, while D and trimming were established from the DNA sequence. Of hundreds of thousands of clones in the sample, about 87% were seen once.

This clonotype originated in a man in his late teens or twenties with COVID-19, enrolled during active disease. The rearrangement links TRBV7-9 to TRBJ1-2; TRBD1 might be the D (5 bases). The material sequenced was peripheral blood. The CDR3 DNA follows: TGTGCCAGCAGCTTACTGCAGGGTGAGGCCTATGGCTACACCTTC. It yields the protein CASSLLQGEAYGYTF. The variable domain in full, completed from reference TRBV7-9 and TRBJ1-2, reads DTGVSQNPRHKITKRGQNVTFRCDPISEHNRLYWYRQTLGQGPEFLTYFQNEAQLEKSRLLSDRFSAERPKGSFSTLEIQRTEQGDSAMYLCASSLLQGEAYGYTFGSGTRLTVV.